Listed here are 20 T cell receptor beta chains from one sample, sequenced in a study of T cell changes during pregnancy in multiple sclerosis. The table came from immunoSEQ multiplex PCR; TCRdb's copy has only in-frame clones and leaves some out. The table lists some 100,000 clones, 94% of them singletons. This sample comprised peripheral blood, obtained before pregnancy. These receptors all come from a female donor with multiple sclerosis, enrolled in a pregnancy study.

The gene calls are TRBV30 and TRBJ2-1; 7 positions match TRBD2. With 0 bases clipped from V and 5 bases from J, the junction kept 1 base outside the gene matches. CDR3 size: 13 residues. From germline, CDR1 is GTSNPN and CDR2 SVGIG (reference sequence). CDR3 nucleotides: TGTGCCTGGAGTGTAACTAGCGACAATGAGCAGTTCTTC. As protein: CAWSVTSDNEQFF.

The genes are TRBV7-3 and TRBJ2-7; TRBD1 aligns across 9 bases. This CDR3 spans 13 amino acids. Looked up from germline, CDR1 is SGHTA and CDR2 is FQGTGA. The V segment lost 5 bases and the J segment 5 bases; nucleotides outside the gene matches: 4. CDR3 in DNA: TGTGCCAGCAGCGTCACAGGGGGCAACGAGCAGTACTTC. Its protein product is CASSVTGGNEQYF.

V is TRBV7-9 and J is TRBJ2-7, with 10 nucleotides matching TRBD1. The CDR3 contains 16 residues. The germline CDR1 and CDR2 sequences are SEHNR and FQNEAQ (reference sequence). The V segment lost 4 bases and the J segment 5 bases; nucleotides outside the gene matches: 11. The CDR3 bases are TGTGCCAGCAGCTCGACAGGGGGCGAGTATAGGAACGAGCAGTACTTC. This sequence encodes CASSSTGGEYRNEQYF.

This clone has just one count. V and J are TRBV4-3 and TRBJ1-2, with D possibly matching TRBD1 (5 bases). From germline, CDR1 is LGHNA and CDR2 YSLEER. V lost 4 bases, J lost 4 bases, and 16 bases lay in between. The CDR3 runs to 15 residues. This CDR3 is CASSPEVRVFYGYTF. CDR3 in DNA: TGCGCCAGCAGCCCAGAGGTCAGGGTCTTCTATGGCTACACCTTC.

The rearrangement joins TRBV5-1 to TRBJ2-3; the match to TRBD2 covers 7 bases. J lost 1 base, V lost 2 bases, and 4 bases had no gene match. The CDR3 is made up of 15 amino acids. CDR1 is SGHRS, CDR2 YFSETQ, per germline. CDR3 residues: CASSFGRSGTDTQYF. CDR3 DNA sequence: TGCGCCAGCAGCTTCGGGAGGAGCGGCACAGATACGCAGTATTTT. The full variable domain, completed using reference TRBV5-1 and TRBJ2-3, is KAGVTQTPRYLIKTRGQQVTLSCSPISGHRSVSWYQQTPGQGLQFLFEYFSETQRNKGNFPGRFSGRQFSNSRSEMNVSTLELGDSALYLCASSFGRSGTDTQYFGPGTRLTVL.

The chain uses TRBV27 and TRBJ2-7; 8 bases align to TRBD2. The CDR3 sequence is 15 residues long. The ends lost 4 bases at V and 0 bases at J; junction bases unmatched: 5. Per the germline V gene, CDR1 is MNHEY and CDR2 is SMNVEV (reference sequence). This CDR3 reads CASSSLAGPSYEQYF. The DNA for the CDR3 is TGTGCCAGCAGTTCTTTAGCGGGACCCTCCTACGAGCAGTACTTC.

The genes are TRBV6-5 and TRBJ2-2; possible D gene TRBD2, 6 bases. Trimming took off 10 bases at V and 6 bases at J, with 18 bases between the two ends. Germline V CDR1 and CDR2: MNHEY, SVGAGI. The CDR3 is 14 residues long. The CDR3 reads CATRGGDEAGELFF. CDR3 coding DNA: TGTGCCACTAGAGGCGGGGATGAGGCCGGGGAGCTGTTTTTT.

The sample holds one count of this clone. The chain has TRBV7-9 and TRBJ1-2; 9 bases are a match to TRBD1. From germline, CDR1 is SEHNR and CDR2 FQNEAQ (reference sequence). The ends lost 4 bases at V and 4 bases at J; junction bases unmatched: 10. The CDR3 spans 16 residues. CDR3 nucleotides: TGTGCCAGCAGCTCGATTGTTACAGGGGGCACCTATGGCTACACCTTC. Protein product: CASSSIVTGGTYGYTF.

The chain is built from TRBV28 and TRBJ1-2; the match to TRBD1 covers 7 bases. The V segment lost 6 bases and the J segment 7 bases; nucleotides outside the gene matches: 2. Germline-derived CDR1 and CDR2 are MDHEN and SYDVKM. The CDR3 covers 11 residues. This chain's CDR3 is CASRYRGGYTF. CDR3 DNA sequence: TGTGCCAGCAGATACAGGGGTGGCTACACCTTC.

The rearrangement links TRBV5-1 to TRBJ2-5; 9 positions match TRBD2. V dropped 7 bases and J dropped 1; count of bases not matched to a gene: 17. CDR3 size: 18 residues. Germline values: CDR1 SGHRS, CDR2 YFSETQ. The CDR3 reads CASSPAGGPGSSQETQYF. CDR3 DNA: TGCGCCAGCTCACCAGCGGGAGGTCCGGGTTCCTCCCAAGAGACCCAGTACTTC.

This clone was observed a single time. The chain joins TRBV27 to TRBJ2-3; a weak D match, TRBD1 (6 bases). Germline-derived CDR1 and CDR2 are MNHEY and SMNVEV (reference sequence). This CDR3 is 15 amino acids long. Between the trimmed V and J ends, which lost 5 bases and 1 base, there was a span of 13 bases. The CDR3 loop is CASSTSWTGTDTQYF. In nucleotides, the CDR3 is TGTGCCAGCAGTACATCGTGGACAGGCACAGATACGCAGTATTTT.

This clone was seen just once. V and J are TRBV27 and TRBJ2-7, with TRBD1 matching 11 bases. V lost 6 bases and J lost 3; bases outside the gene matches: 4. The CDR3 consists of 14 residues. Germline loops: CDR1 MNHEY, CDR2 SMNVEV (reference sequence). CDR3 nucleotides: TGTGCCAGCAGGTCCGGGACAGGGGGCTACGAGCAGTACTTC. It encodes CASRSGTGGYEQYF.

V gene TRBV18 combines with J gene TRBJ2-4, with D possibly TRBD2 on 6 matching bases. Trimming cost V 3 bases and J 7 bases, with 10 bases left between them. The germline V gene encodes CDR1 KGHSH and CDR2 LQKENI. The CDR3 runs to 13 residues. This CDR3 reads CASSPMEGNIQYF. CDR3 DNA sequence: TGTGCCAGCTCACCTATGGAGGGGAACATTCAGTACTTC.

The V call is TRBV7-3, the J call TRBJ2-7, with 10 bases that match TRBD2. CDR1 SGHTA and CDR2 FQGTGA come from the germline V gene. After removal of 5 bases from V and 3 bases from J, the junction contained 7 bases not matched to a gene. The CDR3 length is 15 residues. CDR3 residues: CASSPQLAGFYEQYF. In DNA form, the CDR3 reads TGTGCCAGCAGCCCCCAACTAGCGGGGTTCTACGAGCAGTACTTC.

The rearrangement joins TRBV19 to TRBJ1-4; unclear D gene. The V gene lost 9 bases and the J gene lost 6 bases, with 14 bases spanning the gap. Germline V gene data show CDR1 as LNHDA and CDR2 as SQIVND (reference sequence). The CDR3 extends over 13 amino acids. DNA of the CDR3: TGTGCCAGCCACAGAGTACAGTATGAAAAACTGTTTTTT. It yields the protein CASHRVQYEKLFF.

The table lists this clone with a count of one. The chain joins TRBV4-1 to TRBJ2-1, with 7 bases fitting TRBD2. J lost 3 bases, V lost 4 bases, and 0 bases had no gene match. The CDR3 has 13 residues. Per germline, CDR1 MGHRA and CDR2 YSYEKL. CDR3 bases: TGCGCCAGCAGCCCGGGGGGCTACAATGAGCAGTTCTTC. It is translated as CASSPGGYNEQFF.

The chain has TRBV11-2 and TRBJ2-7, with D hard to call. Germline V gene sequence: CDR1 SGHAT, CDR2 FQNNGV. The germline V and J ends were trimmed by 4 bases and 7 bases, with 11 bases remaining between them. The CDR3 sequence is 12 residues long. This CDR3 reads CASSSRPVEQYF. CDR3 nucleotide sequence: TGTGCCAGCAGCTCCCGCCCGGTGGAGCAGTACTTC.

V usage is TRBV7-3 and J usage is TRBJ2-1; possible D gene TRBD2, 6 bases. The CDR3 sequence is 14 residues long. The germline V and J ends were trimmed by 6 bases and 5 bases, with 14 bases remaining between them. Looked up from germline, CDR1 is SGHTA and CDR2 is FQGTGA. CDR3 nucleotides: TGTGCCAGCAGGCGGGGCGCTGGGAACAATGAGCAGTTCTTC. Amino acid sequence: CASRRGAGNNEQFF.

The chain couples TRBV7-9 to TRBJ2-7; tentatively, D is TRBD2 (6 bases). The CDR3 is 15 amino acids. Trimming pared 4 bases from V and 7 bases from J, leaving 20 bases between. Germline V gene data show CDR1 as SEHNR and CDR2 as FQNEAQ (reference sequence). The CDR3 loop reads CASSSSARDSGEQYF. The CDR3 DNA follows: TGTGCCAGCAGCTCCTCCGCCCGGGACTCTGGGGAGCAGTACTTC.

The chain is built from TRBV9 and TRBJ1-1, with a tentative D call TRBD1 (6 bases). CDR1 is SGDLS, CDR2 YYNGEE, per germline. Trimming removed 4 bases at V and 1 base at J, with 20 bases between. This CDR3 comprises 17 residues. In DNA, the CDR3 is TGTGCCAGCAGCCCCCGTGACAGGCCAACCGAGAACACTGAAGCTTTCTTT. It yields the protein CASSPRDRPTENTEAFF.